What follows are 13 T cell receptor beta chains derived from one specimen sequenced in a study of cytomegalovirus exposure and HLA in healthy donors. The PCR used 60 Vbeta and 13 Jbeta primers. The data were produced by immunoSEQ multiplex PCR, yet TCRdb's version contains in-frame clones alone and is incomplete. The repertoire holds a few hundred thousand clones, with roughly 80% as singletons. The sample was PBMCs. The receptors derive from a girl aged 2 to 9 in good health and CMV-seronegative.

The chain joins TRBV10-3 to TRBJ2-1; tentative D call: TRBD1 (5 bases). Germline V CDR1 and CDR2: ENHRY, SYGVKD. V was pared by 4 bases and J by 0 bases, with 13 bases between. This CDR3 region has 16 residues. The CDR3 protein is CAISVGVGDSYNEQFF. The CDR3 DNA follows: TGTGCCATCAGTGTAGGAGTAGGGGACTCCTACAATGAGCAGTTCTTC.

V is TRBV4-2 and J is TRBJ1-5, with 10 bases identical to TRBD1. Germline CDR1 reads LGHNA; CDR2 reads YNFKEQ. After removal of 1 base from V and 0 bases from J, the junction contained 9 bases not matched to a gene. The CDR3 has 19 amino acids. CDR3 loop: CASSQGVGTGEFSNQPQHF. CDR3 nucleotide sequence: TGTGCCAGCAGCCAAGGGGTGGGGACAGGGGAGTTTAGCAATCAGCCCCAGCATTTT.

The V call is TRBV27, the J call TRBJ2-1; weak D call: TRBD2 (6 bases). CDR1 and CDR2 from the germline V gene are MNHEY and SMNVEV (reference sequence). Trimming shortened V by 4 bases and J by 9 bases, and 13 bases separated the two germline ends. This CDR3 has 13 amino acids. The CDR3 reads CASSYGAGPEQFF. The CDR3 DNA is TGTGCCAGCAGTTATGGTGCGGGGCCTGAGCAGTTCTTC.

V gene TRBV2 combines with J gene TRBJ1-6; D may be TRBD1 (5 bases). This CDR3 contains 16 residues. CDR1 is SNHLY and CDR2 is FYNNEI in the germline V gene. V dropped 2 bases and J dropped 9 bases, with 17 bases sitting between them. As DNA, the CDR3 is TGTGCCAGCAGTGAACGGGGGAAGGGGTTTAGTTCACCCCTCCACTTT. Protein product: CASSERGKGFSSPLHF.

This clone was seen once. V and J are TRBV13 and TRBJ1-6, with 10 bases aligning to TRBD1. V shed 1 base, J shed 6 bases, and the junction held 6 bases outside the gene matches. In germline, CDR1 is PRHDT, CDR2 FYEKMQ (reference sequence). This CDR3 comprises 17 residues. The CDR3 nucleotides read TGTGCCAGCAGCTTAGCCCGGACAGGGGGTTTTAATTCACCCCTCCACTTT. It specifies CASSLARTGGFNSPLHF.

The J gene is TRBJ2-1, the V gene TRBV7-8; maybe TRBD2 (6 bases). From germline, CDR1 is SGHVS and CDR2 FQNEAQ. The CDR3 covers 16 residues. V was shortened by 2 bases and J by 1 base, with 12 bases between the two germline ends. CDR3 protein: CASSLFPSASYNEQFF. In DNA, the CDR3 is TGTGCCAGCAGCTTATTTCCTAGCGCTTCCTACAATGAGCAGTTCTTC. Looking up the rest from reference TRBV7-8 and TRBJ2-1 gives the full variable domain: GAGVSQSPRYKVAKRGQDVALRCDPISGHVSLFWYQQALGQGPEFLTYFQNEAQLDKSGLPSDRFFAERPEGSVSTLKIQRTQQEDSAVYLCASSLFPSASYNEQFFGPGTRLTVL.

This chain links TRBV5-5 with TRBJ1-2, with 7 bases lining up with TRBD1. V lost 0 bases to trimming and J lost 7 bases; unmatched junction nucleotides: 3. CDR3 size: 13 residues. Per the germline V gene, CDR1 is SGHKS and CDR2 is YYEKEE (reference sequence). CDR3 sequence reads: CASSLDTGAGYTF. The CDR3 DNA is TGTGCCAGCAGCTTGGATACAGGGGCTGGCTACACCTTC.

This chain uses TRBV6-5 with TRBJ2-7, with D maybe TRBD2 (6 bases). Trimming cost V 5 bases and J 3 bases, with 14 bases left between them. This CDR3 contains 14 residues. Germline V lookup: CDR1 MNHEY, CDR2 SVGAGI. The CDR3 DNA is TGTGCCAGCAGTGTCCGGGACTTCGGCTACGAGCAGTACTTC. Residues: CASSVRDFGYEQYF.

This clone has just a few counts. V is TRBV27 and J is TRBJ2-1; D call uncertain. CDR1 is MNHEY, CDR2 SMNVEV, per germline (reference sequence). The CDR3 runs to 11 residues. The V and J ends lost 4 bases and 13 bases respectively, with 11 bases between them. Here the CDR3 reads CASSWAPRQFF. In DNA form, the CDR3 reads TGTGCCAGCAGTTGGGCCCCCCGACAGTTCTTC.

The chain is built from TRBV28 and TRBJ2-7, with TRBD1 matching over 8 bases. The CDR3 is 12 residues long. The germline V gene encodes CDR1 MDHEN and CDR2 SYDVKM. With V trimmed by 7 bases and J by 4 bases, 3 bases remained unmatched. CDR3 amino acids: CASMDRVYEQYF. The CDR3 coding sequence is TGTGCCAGCATGGACAGGGTGTACGAGCAGTACTTC.

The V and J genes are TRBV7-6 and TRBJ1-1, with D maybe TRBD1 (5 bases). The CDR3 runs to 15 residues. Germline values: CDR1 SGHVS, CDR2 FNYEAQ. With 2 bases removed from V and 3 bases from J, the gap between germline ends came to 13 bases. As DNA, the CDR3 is TGTGCCAGCAGCTTATTGCCAGGGTCCGACACTGAAGCTTTCTTT. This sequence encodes CASSLLPGSDTEAFF.

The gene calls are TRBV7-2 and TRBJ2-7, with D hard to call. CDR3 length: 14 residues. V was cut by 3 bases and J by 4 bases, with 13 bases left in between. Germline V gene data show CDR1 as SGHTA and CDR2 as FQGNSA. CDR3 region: CASSLHYVGYEQYF. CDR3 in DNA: TGTGCCAGCAGCTTGCACTATGTCGGTTACGAGCAGTACTTC.

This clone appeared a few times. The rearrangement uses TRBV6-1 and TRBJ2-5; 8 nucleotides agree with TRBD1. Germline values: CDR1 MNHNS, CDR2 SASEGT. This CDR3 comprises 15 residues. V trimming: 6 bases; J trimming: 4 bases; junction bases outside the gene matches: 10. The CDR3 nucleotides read TGTGCCAGCAGCCGGACAGGGCCCTTCGGAGAGACCCAGTACTTC. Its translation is CASSRTGPFGETQYF.